This TCR beta chain was sequenced for a study of T cells in Graves' hyperthyroidism and ophthalmopathy. Details on this clonotype: Its antigen is undetermined. Being one base from a much bigger clone, this may be a read error.

The CDR3 regions of TCR beta were amplified from RNA transcripts. When the TCR CDR3 underwent first-round RT-PCR, the HTBI primer set was used. TCRdb recomputed calls from the multiplex PCR reads with MiXCR, one row per CDR3 protein. The table records around 300,000 distinct CDR3 sequences, 15% to 20% of them present only once. The study, taken as a whole, reports: Most thyroid clonotypes expanded above 0.001 were also detected in blood. From stable hyperthyroidism, ophthalmopathy was set apart by a 13 V-J model. The model anticipated ophthalmopathy a median approximately six months pre-onset.

Material for sequencing was blood. This TCR derives from a man aged 50 to 60 with Graves' ophthalmopathy.

CDR3 sequence (DNA): TGCAGTACTAGAGGCCAGGACCATCAGCCCCAGCATTTT. It encodes CSTRGQDHQPQHF. This chain connects TRBV20-1 to TRBJ1-5; no clear D gene. There are 13 residues in the CDR3. From germline, CDR1 is DFQATT and CDR2 SNEGSKA (reference sequence).